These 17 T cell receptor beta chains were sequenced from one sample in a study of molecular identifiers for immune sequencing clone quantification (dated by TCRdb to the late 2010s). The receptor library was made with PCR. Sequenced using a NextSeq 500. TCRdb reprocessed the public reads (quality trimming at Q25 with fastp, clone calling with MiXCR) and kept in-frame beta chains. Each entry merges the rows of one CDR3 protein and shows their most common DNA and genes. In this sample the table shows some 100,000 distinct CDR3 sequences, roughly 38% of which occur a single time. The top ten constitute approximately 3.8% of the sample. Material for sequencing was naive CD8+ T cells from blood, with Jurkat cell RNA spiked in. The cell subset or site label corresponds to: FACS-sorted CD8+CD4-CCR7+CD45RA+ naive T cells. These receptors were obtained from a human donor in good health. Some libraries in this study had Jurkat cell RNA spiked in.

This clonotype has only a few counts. The CDR3 loop is CASSQDGLLAGYEQYF. As DNA, the CDR3 is TGTGCCAGCAGCCAAGATGGCCTACTAGCGGGGTACGAGCAGTACTTC. The chain joins TRBV4-2 to TRBJ2-7, with TRBD2 matching over 10 bases. V shed 0 bases, J shed 4 bases, and the junction held 6 bases outside the gene matches. Germline V gene lookup returns CDR1 LGHNA and CDR2 YNFKEQ. The CDR3 loop spans 16 amino acids.

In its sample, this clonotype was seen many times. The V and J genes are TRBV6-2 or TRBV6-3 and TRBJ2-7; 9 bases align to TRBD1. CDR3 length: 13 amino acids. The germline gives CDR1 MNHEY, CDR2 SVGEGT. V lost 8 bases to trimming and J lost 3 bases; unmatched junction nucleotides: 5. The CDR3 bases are TGTGCCAGCGGTAACAGGGGGCTCTACGAGCAGTACTTC. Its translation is CASGNRGLYEQYF.

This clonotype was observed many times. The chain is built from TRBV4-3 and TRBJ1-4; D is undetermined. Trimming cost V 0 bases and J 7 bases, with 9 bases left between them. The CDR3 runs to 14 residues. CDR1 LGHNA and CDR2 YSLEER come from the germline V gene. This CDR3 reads CASSQDRKGEKLFF. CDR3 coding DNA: TGCGCCAGCAGCCAAGACAGGAAAGGTGAAAAACTGTTTTTT.

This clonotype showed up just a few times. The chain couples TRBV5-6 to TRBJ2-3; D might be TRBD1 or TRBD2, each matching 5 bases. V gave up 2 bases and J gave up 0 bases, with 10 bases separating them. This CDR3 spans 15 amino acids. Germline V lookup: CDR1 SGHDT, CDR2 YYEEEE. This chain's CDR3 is CASSFGGISTDTQYF. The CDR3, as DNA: TGTGCCAGCAGCTTTGGGGGAATTAGCACAGATACGCAGTATTTT.

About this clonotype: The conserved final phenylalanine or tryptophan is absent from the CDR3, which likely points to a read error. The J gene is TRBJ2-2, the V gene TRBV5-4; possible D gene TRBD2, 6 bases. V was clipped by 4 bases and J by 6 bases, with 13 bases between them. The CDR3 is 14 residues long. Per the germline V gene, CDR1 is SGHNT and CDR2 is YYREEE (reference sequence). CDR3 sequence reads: CASSHPCGAGELFI. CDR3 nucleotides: TGTGCCAGCAGCCACCCGTGCGGGGCCGGGGAGCTGTTTATT.

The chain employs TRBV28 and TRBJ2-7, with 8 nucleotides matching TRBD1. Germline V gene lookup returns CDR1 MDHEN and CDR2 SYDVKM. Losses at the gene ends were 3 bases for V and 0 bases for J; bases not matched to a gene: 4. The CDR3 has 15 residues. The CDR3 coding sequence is TGTGCCAGCAGTTTGCTGGGACAGGCCTCCTACGAGCAGTACTTC. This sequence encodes CASSLLGQASYEQYF.

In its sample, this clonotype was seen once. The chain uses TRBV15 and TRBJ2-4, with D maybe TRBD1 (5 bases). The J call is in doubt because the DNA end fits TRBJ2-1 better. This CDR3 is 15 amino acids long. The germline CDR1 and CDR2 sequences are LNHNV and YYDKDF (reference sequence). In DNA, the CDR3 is TGTGCCACCAGCAGAGTAAGCAGGGATCGAGACATTCAGTTCTTC. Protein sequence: CATSRVSRDRDIQFF.

The CDR3 region has the DNA TGTGCCAGCAGTGGCCGTGTTCTGCCCCAGCATTTT. Its translation: CASSGRVLPQHF. The genes are TRBV12-3 or TRBV12-4 and TRBJ1-5; D is unclear. Trimming stripped 5 bases from V and 9 bases from J, with 11 bases between. The CDR3 sequence is 12 residues long.

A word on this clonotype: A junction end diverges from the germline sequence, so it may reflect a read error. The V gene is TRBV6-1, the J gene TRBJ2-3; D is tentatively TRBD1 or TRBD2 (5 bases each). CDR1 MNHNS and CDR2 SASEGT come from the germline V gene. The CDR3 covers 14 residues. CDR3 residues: CASTNTRGTDTQNF. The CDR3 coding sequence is TGTGCCAGCACCAACACCCGGGGCACAGATACGCAGAATTTT.

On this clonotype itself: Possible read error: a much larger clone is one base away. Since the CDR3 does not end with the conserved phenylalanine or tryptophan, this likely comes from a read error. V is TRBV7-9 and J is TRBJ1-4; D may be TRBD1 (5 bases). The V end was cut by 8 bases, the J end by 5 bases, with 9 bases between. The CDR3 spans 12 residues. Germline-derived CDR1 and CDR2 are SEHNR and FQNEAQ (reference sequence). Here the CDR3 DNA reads TGTGCCAGCGGCCGGGACAATGAAAAACTGTTTTCT. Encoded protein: CASGRDNEKLFS.

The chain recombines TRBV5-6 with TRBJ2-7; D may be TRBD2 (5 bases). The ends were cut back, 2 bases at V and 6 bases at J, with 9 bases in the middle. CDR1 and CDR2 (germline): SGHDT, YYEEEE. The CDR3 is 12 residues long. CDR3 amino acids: CASSLLRAEQYF. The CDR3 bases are TGTGCCAGCAGCTTATTGAGGGCCGAGCAGTACTTC.

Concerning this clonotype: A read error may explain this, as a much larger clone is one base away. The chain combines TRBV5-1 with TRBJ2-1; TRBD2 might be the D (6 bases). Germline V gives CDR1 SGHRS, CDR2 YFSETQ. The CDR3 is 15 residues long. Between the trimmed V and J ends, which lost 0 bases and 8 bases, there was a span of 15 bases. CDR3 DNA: TGCGCCAGCAGCTTGGCCGGGAGCCCCCCCGATGAGCAGTTCTTC. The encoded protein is CASSLAGSPPDEQFF.

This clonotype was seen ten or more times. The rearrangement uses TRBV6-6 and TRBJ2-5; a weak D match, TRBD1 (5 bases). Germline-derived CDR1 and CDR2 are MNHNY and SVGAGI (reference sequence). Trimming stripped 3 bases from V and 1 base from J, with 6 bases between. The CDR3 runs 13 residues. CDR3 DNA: TGTGCCAGCAGTTATACAGGCCAAGAGACCCAGTACTTC. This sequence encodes CASSYTGQETQYF.

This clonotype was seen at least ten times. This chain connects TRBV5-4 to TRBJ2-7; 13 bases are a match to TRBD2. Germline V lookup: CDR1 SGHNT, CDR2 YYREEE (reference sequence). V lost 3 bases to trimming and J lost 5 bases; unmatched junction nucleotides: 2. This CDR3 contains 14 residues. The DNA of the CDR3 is TGTGCCAGCAGCTCCGGACTAGCGGGAGACGAGCAGTACTTC. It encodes CASSSGLAGDEQYF.

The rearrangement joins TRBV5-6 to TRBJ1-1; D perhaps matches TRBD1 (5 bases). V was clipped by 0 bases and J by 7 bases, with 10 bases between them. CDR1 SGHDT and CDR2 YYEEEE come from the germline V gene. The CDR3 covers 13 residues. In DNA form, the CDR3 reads TGTGCCAGCAGCTTGGACGACAGTAGTGAAGCTTTCTTT. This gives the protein CASSLDDSSEAFF.

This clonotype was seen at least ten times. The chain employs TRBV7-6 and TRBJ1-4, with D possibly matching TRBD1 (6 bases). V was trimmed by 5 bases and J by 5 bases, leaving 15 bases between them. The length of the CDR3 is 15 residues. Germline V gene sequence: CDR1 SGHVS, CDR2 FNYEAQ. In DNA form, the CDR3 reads TGTGCCAGCAGCCCAACAGGGTTTGAGAATGAAAAACTGTTTTTT. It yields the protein CASSPTGFENEKLFF.

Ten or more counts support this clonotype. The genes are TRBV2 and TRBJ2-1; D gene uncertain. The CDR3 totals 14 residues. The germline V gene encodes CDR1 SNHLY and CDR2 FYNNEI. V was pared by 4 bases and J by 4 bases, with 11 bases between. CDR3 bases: TGTGCCAGCAGTGCGGGTCCAGAGTACAATGAGCAGTTCTTC. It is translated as CASSAGPEYNEQFF.